This T cell receptor (beta chain) is from a study of human T cells and chemical hapten exposure. On the study more broadly: Among samples, TCR yields varied mainly because of small differences in pooled library volume.

Study-wide results and limits: TCRs whose frequency exceeded 1 in 1000 remained the same following DPC sensitization.

This clonotype has at least ten counts. Its antigen is not known. Germline CDR1 and CDR2: MDHEN and SYDVKM. Deletions cut 4 bases from V and 6 bases from J, with 9 bases between. The CDR3 is 13 residues long. Separate cDNA molecules received unique molecular identifiers, which the library attached to them. Under the authors' procedure: Sequenced samples showed a median of roughly 99,000 TCRs each, with counts running from roughly 23,000 to 700,000. TCRdb recomputed calls from the RACE reads with MiXCR, one row per CDR3 protein. The V and J calls were not made by the authors but by TCRdb's processing. Here the sample spans some 65,000 distinct CDR3 sequences, approximately 6.1% being singletons. Time point noted: healthy volunteer bleed at 6 weeks. Unseparated into fractions, whole blood served as the source from which total RNA was extracted.

The receptor was isolated from a female donor in good health. Some clones in this sample may be carry-over from other donors' samples. The chain carries TRBV28 and TRBJ1-4; D uncertain. Sequences were obtained from whole blood. The CDR3 DNA follows: TGTGCCAGCAGTTCAAGGGCGGATGAAAAACTGTTTTTT. Amino acids: CASSSRADEKLFF.